The source of this T cell receptor (beta chain) is a study of T cells in Graves' hyperthyroidism and ophthalmopathy. There were TCR beta CDR3 regions amplified from RNA transcripts. Using the HTBI primer set, a first-round RT-PCR was run on the TCR CDR3. TCRdb redid the calling of the multiplex PCR reads with MiXCR, one entry per CDR3 protein. The table records about 350,000 distinct CDR3 sequences, 19% of them present only once. Fresh peripheral blood, 10 ml, yielded the PBMCs. CDR3 length: 15 residues. Germline V gene sequence: CDR1 MGHRA, CDR2 YSYEKL. Trimming removed 1 base from V and 5 bases from J; junction bases left unmatched: 4. This clonotype showed up many times.

The TCR was taken from a woman in her late teens or twenties with Graves' hyperthyroidism. The sequencing input was blood. The chain joins TRBV4-1 to TRBJ2-7; TRBD2 matches at 11 bases. CDR3 sequence (DNA): TGCGCCAGCAGCCAAGGACTAGCGGGGAGGAACGAGCAGTACTTC. Encoded protein: CASSQGLAGRNEQYF.